The 27 T cell receptor beta chains below were found in one sample sequenced in a study of blood T cell repertoires in COVID-19. This table comes from immunoSEQ multiplex PCR, and its TCRdb copy is limited to in-frame clones, with some not included. The data contain 190,000 or so clones, more than 75% of them singletons. Input material: PBMCs or T cells enriched from blood (not recorded which). The source is a woman aged 25 to 39 who had recovered from COVID-19.

The CDR3 DNA is TGTGCAAGTCGCTTAGCTTACAGGGTGAACATTCAGTACTTC. Protein: CASRLAYRVNIQYF. The chain has TRBV12-2 and TRBJ2-4; the table's D call of TRBD1 was not tested on the DNA. TRBV12-2 is designated a pseudogene. The CDR3 contains 14 residues.

V is TRBV27 and J is TRBJ1-5; D possibly corresponds to TRBD1 (6 bases). Trimming took off 0 bases at V and 3 bases at J, with 9 bases between the two ends. This CDR3 contains 15 residues. Looked up from germline, CDR1 is MNHEY and CDR2 is SMNVEV (reference sequence). In nucleotides, the CDR3 is TGTGCCAGCAGTTTATCGGCAGGGGACAATCAGCCCCAGCATTTT. Translation: CASSLSAGDNQPQHF.

J is TRBJ2-3 and V is TRBV3-1 (or the pseudogene TRBV3-2); 12 positions match TRBD2. Trimming at V came to 0 bases and at J to 6 bases, leaving 7 bases not matched to a gene. The germline V gene has CDR1 LGHDT and CDR2 YNNKEL (reference sequence). The length of the CDR3 is 17 residues. The CDR3 coding sequence is TGTGCCAGCAGCCAAGAAGGAGGACTAGCGGGACCTGATACGCAGTATTTT. It is translated as CASSQEGGLAGPDTQYF.

The chain joins TRBV3-1 (or the pseudogene TRBV3-2) to TRBJ2-7, with 8 bases that match TRBD2. Germline V gene sequence: CDR1 LGHDT, CDR2 YNNKEL (reference sequence). The CDR3 loop spans 17 amino acids. The trim removed 1 base at V and 2 bases at J, leaving 10 bases unmatched. The CDR3 coding sequence is TGTGCCAGCAGCCAAGGTGTCGCGACTAGCGTGCCCTACGAGCAGTACTTC. Translated, it gives CASSQGVATSVPYEQYF.

In its sample, this clone was seen once. The V gene is TRBV9, the J gene TRBJ2-1, with TRBD1 matching 7 bases. The CDR3 contains 20 residues. Germline values: CDR1 SGDLS, CDR2 YYNGEE. Unmatched junction bases numbered 16, after V lost 0 bases and J lost 1 base. This chain's CDR3 is CASSVGILGGGGASYNEQFF. CDR3 DNA: TGTGCCAGCAGCGTAGGGATACTAGGGGGCGGTGGGGCGTCCTACAATGAGCAGTTCTTC.

CDR3 DNA sequence: TGTGCCAGCAGTGTGACAGGGGTTAACTATGGCTACACCTTC. Its translation: CASSVTGVNYGYTF. V usage is TRBV27 and J usage is TRBJ1-2; 8 nucleotides agree with TRBD1. V gave up 5 bases and J gave up 1 base; unmatched junction bases: 3. This CDR3 contains 14 residues. The germline gives CDR1 MNHEY, CDR2 SMNVEV (reference sequence).

The rearrangement uses TRBV20-1 and TRBJ1-6; 7 bases map to TRBD1. The CDR3 consists of 17 residues. V lost 3 bases and J lost 0; bases outside the gene matches: 8. Germline-derived CDR1 and CDR2 are DFQATT and SNEGSKA (reference sequence). The CDR3 DNA reads as TGCAGTGCTAGTCCCGGGACAGCTTCCTCCTATAATTCACCCCTCCACTTT. Its translation: CSASPGTASSYNSPLHF.

The V and J genes are TRBV28 and TRBJ2-5; D not certain. Trimming took off 3 bases at V and 2 bases at J, with 7 bases between the two ends. The germline V gene encodes CDR1 MDHEN and CDR2 SYDVKM. CDR3 length: 13 amino acids. The CDR3 protein is CASSLLQQETQYF. In DNA, the CDR3 is TGTGCCAGCAGTTTGTTACAGCAAGAGACCCAGTACTTC.

Of note for this clone: Other DNA sequences of this sample code for an identical CDR3. In nucleotides, the CDR3 is TGTGCCAGTAGTATCGGGCTAGCCGGTACCTACGAGCAGTACTTC. Its translation: CASSIGLAGTYEQYF. The V call is TRBV19, the J call TRBJ2-7, with a weak D call TRBD2 (5 bases). The CDR3 runs 15 residues. The V and J ends lost 3 bases and 2 bases respectively, with 14 bases between them. Germline lookup yields CDR1 LNHDA and CDR2 SQIVND (reference sequence).

V gene TRBV29-1 combines with J gene TRBJ1-5; 7 bases match TRBD1. The germline gives CDR1 SQVTM, CDR2 ANQGSEA. V dropped 4 bases and J dropped 5; count of bases not matched to a gene: 5. CDR3 size: 13 residues. The CDR3 sequence is CSVATGDYQPQHF. For the CDR3, the DNA is TGCAGCGTTGCAACAGGGGATTATCAGCCCCAGCATTTT.

The V and J genes are TRBV28 and TRBJ1-6; no definite D call. V was pared by 2 bases and J by 9 bases, with 8 bases between. Germline V gives CDR1 MDHEN, CDR2 SYDVKM. This CDR3 has 13 residues. DNA for the CDR3: TGTGCCAGCAGTTTAAGGAGGGCTTCACCCCTCCACTTT. Amino acids: CASSLRRASPLHF.

This chain connects TRBV3-1 (or the pseudogene TRBV3-2) to TRBJ2-1; D not certain. This CDR3 spans 12 amino acids. V gave up 4 bases and J gave up 6 bases, with 7 bases separating them. From germline, CDR1 is LGHDT and CDR2 YNNKEL (reference sequence). In nucleotides, the CDR3 is TGTGCCAGCAGCCCAATGGCCAATGAGCAGTTCTTC. Amino acid sequence: CASSPMANEQFF.

The chain employs TRBV4-1 and TRBJ2-7; 11 positions match TRBD2. After removal of 1 base from V and 3 bases from J, the junction contained 5 bases not matched to a gene. Germline V CDR1 and CDR2: MGHRA, YSYEKL. The CDR3 consists of 16 residues. CDR3 nucleotide sequence: TGCGCCAGCAGCCAAGCCTATAGCGGGAGGGGCTACGAGCAGTACTTC. It yields the protein CASSQAYSGRGYEQYF.

J is TRBJ2-1 and V is TRBV29-1; the D is unclear. The CDR3 totals 12 residues. Germline CDR1 reads SQVTM; CDR2 reads ANQGSEA. The germline V and J ends were trimmed by 7 bases and 4 bases, with 11 bases remaining between them. CDR3 residues: CSEELGYNEQFF. The CDR3 region has the DNA TGCAGCGAGGAGCTTGGATACAATGAGCAGTTCTTC.

This chain connects TRBV7-9 to TRBJ2-7; D might be TRBD2 (7 bases). Trimming took off 1 base at V and 0 bases at J, with 16 bases between the two ends. CDR3 length: 17 amino acids. Germline V gene sequence: CDR1 SEHNR, CDR2 FQNEAQ (reference sequence). This CDR3 reads CASSLGGRGTRSYEQYF. The CDR3 DNA is TGTGCCAGCAGCTTAGGGGGGCGGGGGACACGCTCCTACGAGCAGTACTTC.

The chain combines TRBV23-1 with TRBJ1-6, with 8 bases lining up with TRBD1. TRBV23-1 qualifies as an ORF whose function is uncertain. This CDR3 is 14 amino acids long. V lost 8 bases and J lost 5; bases outside the gene matches: 5. The CDR3 region has the DNA TGCGCCAGCGGACAGGGACCCGATAATTCACCCCTCCACTTT. It translates to CASGQGPDNSPLHF.

This chain links TRBV15 with TRBJ1-5; 9 bases map to TRBD1. V was pared by 3 bases and J by 6 bases, with 6 bases of the junction left unmatched. This CDR3 contains 15 residues. Germline CDR1 and CDR2: LNHNV and YYDKDF (reference sequence). CDR3 sequence reads: CATSRGGQGSQPQHF. CDR3 DNA sequence: TGTGCCACCAGCAGGGGGGGACAGGGTTCTCAGCCCCAGCATTTT.

This clone is a singleton in its sample. The chain combines TRBV2 with TRBJ2-1, with unresolved D. Germline CDR1 SNHLY, CDR2 FYNNEI. V lost 1 base and J lost 4, with 8 bases in between. CDR3 length: 14 amino acids. The chain's CDR3 is CASSEEVLYNEQFF. In nucleotides, the CDR3 is TGTGCCAGCAGTGAAGAAGTCCTATACAATGAGCAGTTCTTC.

About this clone itself: Additional DNA sequences in this sample encode the identical CDR3. This rearrangement joins TRBV18 to TRBJ2-7, with 8 bases that match TRBD1. Looked up from germline, CDR1 is KGHSH and CDR2 is LQKENI. The V and J ends lost 6 bases and 1 base, in that order; junction bases with no gene match: 5. The CDR3 length is 14 residues. In DNA form, the CDR3 reads TGTGCCAGCTCGCCCGGGACAGGATCCTACGAGCAGTACTTC. This gives the protein CASSPGTGSYEQYF.

The V gene is TRBV27, the J gene TRBJ2-7, with 9 bases matching TRBD1. This CDR3 has 14 amino acids. The V gene's germline CDR1 is MNHEY and CDR2 SMNVEV (reference sequence). V lost 6 bases to trimming and J lost 6 bases; unmatched junction nucleotides: 9. The CDR3 region is CASRTGGLPLEQYF. Here the CDR3 DNA reads TGTGCCAGCAGGACAGGGGGACTTCCACTCGAGCAGTACTTC.

The rearrangement uses TRBV18 and TRBJ2-7; TRBD2 matches at 8 bases. The CDR3 spans 15 residues. Unmatched junction bases numbered 5, after V lost 4 bases and J lost 0 bases. Germline V gene sequence: CDR1 KGHSH, CDR2 LQKENI. The CDR3 region has the DNA TGTGCCAGCTCACAACAGCGGGAGAGCTCCTACGAGCAGTACTTC. Translation: CASSQQRESSYEQYF.

This chain links TRBV12-3 or TRBV12-4 with TRBJ2-7; the D gene is possibly TRBD1 (6 bases). This CDR3 region has 13 residues. Trimming shortened V by 1 base and J by 2 bases, and 6 bases separated the two germline ends. This CDR3 reads CASSLEGAYEQYF. DNA of the CDR3: TGTGCCAGCAGTTTAGAGGGGGCCTACGAGCAGTACTTC.

This rearrangement joins TRBV28 to TRBJ2-7; 11 nucleotides agree with TRBD1. Germline CDR1 and CDR2: MDHEN and SYDVKM. V trimming: 8 bases; J trimming: 1 base; junction bases outside the gene matches: 4. This CDR3 comprises 14 residues. CDR3: CASLRDRGSYEQYF. CDR3 DNA: TGTGCCAGCCTGAGGGACAGGGGGTCCTACGAGCAGTACTTC.

The chain employs TRBV28 and TRBJ1-6, with a tentative D call TRBD1 (6 bases). CDR1 is MDHEN and CDR2 is SYDVKM in the germline V gene. This CDR3 spans 13 amino acids. Trimming shortened V by 6 bases and J by 8 bases, and 11 bases separated the two germline ends. The CDR3 sequence is CASRNRAYSPLHF. In DNA, the CDR3 is TGTGCCAGCAGGAACAGGGCTTATTCACCCCTCCACTTT.

The gene calls are TRBV29-1 and TRBJ2-7; a possible D gene is TRBD2 (6 bases). The CDR3 is made up of 12 amino acids. V was shortened by 0 bases and J by 11 bases, with 14 bases between the two germline ends. CDR1 is SQVTM and CDR2 is ANQGSEA in the germline V gene. DNA for the CDR3: TGCAGCGTTGAAGATCTAGGAGGGATCGAGTACTTC. Its protein is CSVEDLGGIEYF.

The chain has TRBV7-9 and TRBJ1-3, with D perhaps matching TRBD1 (5 bases). CDR3 length: 15 amino acids. V was pared by 1 base and J by 3 bases, with 10 bases between. CDR1 is SEHNR and CDR2 is FQNEAQ in the germline V gene (reference sequence). CDR3 protein: CASSLEGLSGNTIYF. DNA of the CDR3: TGTGCCAGCAGCTTAGAGGGGCTGAGTGGAAACACCATATATTTT.

J is TRBJ1-1 and V is TRBV5-4, with 9 bases that match TRBD1. The CDR3 loop spans 15 amino acids. CDR1 is SGHNT, CDR2 YYREEE, per germline (reference sequence). The trim removed 4 bases at V and 4 bases at J, leaving 8 bases unmatched. The CDR3, as DNA: TGTGCCAGCAGCCTCGGGACAGGGTCTACCACTGAAGCTTTCTTT. It encodes CASSLGTGSTTEAFF.